This T cell receptor beta chain was sequenced in a study of cytomegalovirus exposure and HLA in healthy donors. CDR1 SEHNR and CDR2 FQNEAQ come from the germline V gene (reference sequence). V was clipped by 5 bases and J by 5 bases, with 16 bases between them. This CDR3 is 14 amino acids long. PCR used 60 Vbeta primers and 13 Jbeta primers. The protocol was immunoSEQ multiplex PCR, while the TCRdb copy is restricted to in-frame clones and leaves out a portion. The sample holds roughly 130,000 clones, roughly two thirds seen once. Study-wide findings and caveats: Researchers reported in a later analysis that a missense DCLRE1C variant was tied to TCR beta V- and J-gene trimming.

Regarding this clone: Its specificity is not known. The identical CDR3 is also encoded by other nucleotide sequences in the sample.

Sequencing input: PBMCs. J is TRBJ2-7 and V is TRBV7-9; D perhaps matches TRBD1 (7 bases). The receptor was derived from a man aged 25-45 years in good health and CMV-seropositive. CDR3 region: CASSVQGGADEQYF. CDR3 nucleotides: TGTGCCAGCAGCGTTCAGGGGGGTGCGGACGAGCAGTACTTC.